These 5 T cell receptor beta chains were sequenced from one sample in a study of cytotoxic CD8 clonotypes in ibrutinib-treated CLL. Only in-frame clones appear in the TCRdb table, and some are missing; sequencing was by immunoSEQ multiplex PCR. The table includes about 44,000 clones, over 60% detected once. The sample was PBMCs, taken after 12 months of ibrutinib treatment. The receptors come from a human donor with chronic lymphocytic leukemia.

V and J are TRBV7-2 and TRBJ2-2; 7 nucleotides match TRBD2. Germline-derived CDR1 and CDR2 are SGHTA and FQGNSA. The CDR3 runs 14 residues. The ends lost 1 base at V and 8 bases at J; junction bases unmatched: 4. The CDR3, as DNA: TGTGCCAGCAGCTTAGGCGGGAGTACTGGGGAGCTGTTTTTT. Protein product: CASSLGGSTGELFF. Full variable domain (rest looked up from reference TRBV7-2 and TRBJ2-2): GAGVSQSPSNKVTEKGKDVELRCDPISGHTALYWYRQSLGQGLEFLIYFQGNSAPDKSGLPSDRFSAERTGGSVSTLTIQRTQQEDSAVYLCASSLGGSTGELFFGEGSRLTVL.

V and J are TRBV10-3 and TRBJ2-1; D is possibly TRBD1 (5 bases). Between the trimmed V and J ends, which lost 0 bases and 7 bases, there was a span of 16 bases. CDR1 and CDR2 (germline): ENHRY, SYGVKD. The CDR3 runs 16 residues. The CDR3 is CAISESRTLNTNEQFF. The CDR3 DNA follows: TGTGCCATCAGTGAGTCTCGGACATTGAATACAAATGAGCAGTTCTTC.

The V gene is TRBV18, the J gene TRBJ2-3; 9 bases fit TRBD1. Trimming took 0 bases from V and 0 from J; bases not matched to a gene: 4. The CDR3 covers 17 residues. CDR1 and CDR2 from the germline V gene are KGHSH and LQKENI. Here the CDR3 reads CASSPPRQGGSTDTQYF. The CDR3 DNA follows: TGTGCCAGCTCACCACCTCGACAGGGGGGAAGCACAGATACGCAGTATTTT.

Only a few counts were recorded for this clone. The chain employs TRBV19 and TRBJ1-3; no definite D call. Germline V CDR1 and CDR2: LNHDA, SQIVND (reference sequence). Between the trimmed V and J ends, which lost 7 bases and 0 bases, there was a span of 13 bases. The CDR3 contains 15 residues. CDR3 bases: TGTGCCAGTAACTTGGGCGCCGACTCTGGAAACACCATATATTTT. Protein: CASNLGADSGNTIYF.

J is TRBJ1-1 and V is TRBV14; a possible D gene is TRBD1 (6 bases). From germline, CDR1 is SGHDN and CDR2 FVKESK. This CDR3 has 15 residues. Trimming left V 4 bases short and J 3 bases short, with 15 bases between. The CDR3, as DNA: TGTGCCAGCAGCCTGAACCAGGGGCTGTACACTGAAGCTTTCTTT. It is translated as CASSLNQGLYTEAFF.